A selection of T cell receptor beta chains follows, all from one sample in a study of blood T cell repertoires in COVID-19. Assay used: immunoSEQ multiplex PCR; TCRdb lists only in-frame clones, some missing. The table lists tens of thousands of clones, 80% of them singletons, with under 25% in the top ten. Sequenced: peripheral blood. The receptors were sampled from a woman over 75 with acute or convalescent COVID-19. Each CDR3 is given with its conserved first and last residue. A D gene is named only where the DNA matches it firmly. Some rows mark clone size as missing; the rest say once, few, many or name a class of expanded clone.

d_gene	v_gene	abundance	j_gene	CDR3nt	CDR3aa
TRBD1	TRBV5-1	NA	TRBJ2-1	TGCGCCAGCCAACCCGGGACAGGGTCCTACAATGAGCAGTTCTTC	CASQPGTGSYNEQFF
NA	TRBV27	NA	TRBJ1-5	TGTGCCAGCAAACAGGGAAATCAGCCCCAGCATTTT	CASKQGNQPQHF
TRBD2	TRBV5-1	NA	TRBJ2-2	TGCGCCAGCAGCTTGGCCGTTACTAGCGGGGGCCCGAACACCGGGGAGCTGTTTTTT	CASSLAVTSGGPNTGELFF
TRBD1	TRBV29-1	NA	TRBJ2-3	TGCAGCGTCGCTCAGGGGGCAGATACGCAGTATTTT	CSVAQGADTQYF
NA	TRBV7-8	NA	TRBJ2-5	TGTGCCAGCAGCTTAGCGGAGGGGCACCAAGAGACCCAGTACTTC	CASSLAEGHQETQYF
TRBD2	TRBV3-1/TRBV3-2	NA	TRBJ2-1	TGTGCCAGCAGCCGTTTTTCCGGACTAGCGGGCAACAATTGGCAGTTCTTC	CASSRFSGLAGNNWQFF
NA	TRBV6-5	NA	TRBJ2-7	TGTGCCAGCAGCAGGGGGGCGGGGGAGCAGTACTTC	CASSRGAGEQYF
TRBD2	TRBV3-1/TRBV3-2	once	TRBJ2-3	TGTGCCAGCAGCCCCTGGATAGCGGGAGGGCCAGATACGCAGTATTTT	CASSPWIAGGPDTQYF
TRBD2	TRBV5-5	NA	TRBJ2-1	TGTGCCAGCAGCCTCTTAGCGGGAGTGGGCTACAATGAGCAGTTCTTC	CASSLLAGVGYNEQFF
TRBD2	TRBV7-8	NA	TRBJ2-1	TGTGCCAGCAGCTTGGGGAGAGCGGGACGTTACAATGAGCAGTTCTTC	CASSLGRAGRYNEQFF
NA	TRBV11-3	NA	TRBJ2-1	TGTGCCAGCAGCTTTAGTGTGGACAGCTACAATGAGCAGTTCTTC	CASSFSVDSYNEQFF
NA	TRBV5-4	NA	TRBJ1-1	TGTGCCAGCAGCTTGGTGACTAACACTGAAGCTTTCTTT	CASSLVTNTEAFF
NA	TRBV6-1	NA	TRBJ2-1	TGTGCCAGCAGTGAAGATGTCCGGGGGTGGAATGAGCAGTTCTTC	CASSEDVRGWNEQFF
TRBD2	TRBV10-1	NA	TRBJ2-3	TGCGCCAGCAGTGACCCGCGGGAGACTAGCGGGGGGGTAGATACGCAGTATTTT	CASSDPRETSGGVDTQYF
NA	TRBV5-1	NA	TRBJ2-7	TGCGCCAGCAGCTTGGCCGTTACAGAGCCCTACGAGCAGTACTTC	CASSLAVTEPYEQYF
TRBD2	TRBV5-4	few	TRBJ2-3	TGTGCCAGCAGCTCCTACTCAGCGGGGGGAGGAGATACGCAGTATTTT	CASSSYSAGGGDTQYF
NA	TRBV3-1/TRBV3-2	once	TRBJ1-1	TGTGCCAGCAGCCAAGACAACCGGGATGCCTTCTTT	CASSQDNRDAFF
TRBD2	TRBV19	NA	TRBJ2-2	TGTGCCAGTAGCCGGGGACTAGCTCCCGGGGAGCTGTTTTTT	CASSRGLAPGELFF
TRBD2	TRBV28	NA	TRBJ2-3	TGTGCCAGCAGTTTCTCGGGACTAGCGGCCGGAGAGGGAACAGATACGCAGTATTTT	CASSFSGLAAGEGTDTQYF
NA	TRBV6-5	NA	TRBJ1-1	TGTGCCAGCAAAACATGGGGGGCTGAAGCTTTCTTT	CASKTWGAEAFF
TRBD1	TRBV6-1	NA	TRBJ1-3	TGTGCCAGCAGTTCGGACAGGACCTCTGGAAACACCATATATTTT	CASSSDRTSGNTIYF
NA	TRBV9	NA	TRBJ1-3	TGTGCCAGCAGCGTCCAATGGGCCTACTCTGGAAACACCATATATTTT	CASSVQWAYSGNTIYF
TRBD1	TRBV6-5	NA	TRBJ1-3	TGTGCCAGCACCCCAGGGGGAAGAAACACCATATATTTT	CASTPGGRNTIYF
NA	TRBV3-1/TRBV3-2	NA	TRBJ1-6	TGTGCCAGCAACTCGTGGCCAGGGGTGAATAATTCACCCCTCCACTTT	CASNSWPGVNNSPLHF
NA	TRBV30	NA	TRBJ1-3	TGTGCCTTAGACCACAGCTCTGGAAACACCATATATTTT	CALDHSSGNTIYF
TRBD2	TRBV6-5	NA	TRBJ2-7	TGTGCCAGCAGACGGGAGGTTCAAGAGCAGTACTTC	CASRREVQEQYF
NA	TRBV11-1	NA	TRBJ1-1	TGTGCCAGCAGCTTAGCGGGGGCCGGGGCTTTCTTT	CASSLAGAGAFF
TRBD1	TRBV6-5	NA	TRBJ1-5	TGTGCCAGTCGATCCAGGGACAGTCAGCCCCAGCATTTT	CASRSRDSQPQHF
NA	TRBV20-1	NA	TRBJ1-2	TGCAGTGTGAGCGGGTACACCTTC	CSVSGYTF
NA	TRBV28	NA	TRBJ2-6	TGTGCCAGCAGTTACAGGGACTCTGGGGCCAACGTCCTGACTTTC	CASSYRDSGANVLTF
NA	TRBV13	NA	TRBJ1-2	TGTGCCAGCAGCTCACAAGGAGGGTCTGGCTACACCTTC	CASSSQGGSGYTF
NA	TRBV2	NA	TRBJ2-4	TGTGCCAGCAGTGGGAGGGATTTAAACATTCAGTACTTC	CASSGRDLNIQYF
NA	TRBV7-9	few	TRBJ1-2	TGTGCCAGCAGTTACCGGGACACACGGCCCGGCTACACCTTC	CASSYRDTRPGYTF
TRBD1	TRBV5-3	NA	TRBJ1-4	TGTGCCAGAAGCTTGTGCAGGACAGGGACTGCAACTAATGAAAAACTGTTTTTT	CARSLCRTGTATNEKLFF
NA	TRBV29-1	once	TRBJ2-5	TGCAGCGTTGGGGCAGGGAGGAGAGAGACCCAGTACTTC	CSVGAGRRETQYF
TRBD1	TRBV30	NA	TRBJ1-4	TGTGCCTGGGAACACAGGGGCTATGAAAAACTGTTTTTT	CAWEHRGYEKLFF
NA	TRBV7-9	NA	TRBJ2-3	TGTGCCAGCAGCTTAGCGGCAGTGGCAGATACGCAGTATTTT	CASSLAAVADTQYF
NA	TRBV29-1	NA	TRBJ1-1	TGCAGCGTTTACCTACAGAGCTACACTGAAGCTTTCTTT	CSVYLQSYTEAFF
TRBD1	TRBV18	few	TRBJ2-7	TGTGCCAGCTCACTGGGGGACAGTTACGAGCAGTACTTC	CASSLGDSYEQYF
TRBD1	TRBV27	few	TRBJ2-7	TGTGCCAGCAGTCCGGGACAGCCAGTCTACGAGCAGTACTTC	CASSPGQPVYEQYF